The clone carrying this T cell receptor (beta chain) was observed a handful of times. This sample stems from a study of T cells in Graves' hyperthyroidism and ophthalmopathy. Diagnoses were made from clinical symptoms, serum measures (thyroxine and TRAb), thyroid ultrasound and orbital computed tomography. Source material for PBMCs was over 7.5 ml fresh peripheral blood. It was RNA transcripts that yielded the amplified TCR beta CDR3 regions. TCR CDR3 regions were first amplified by RT-PCR with HTBI primers. MiXCR was run by TCRdb on the multiplex PCR reads, yielding one entry per CDR3 protein. The repertoire includes around 300,000 distinct CDR3 sequences, over 11% of them detected once, and 20% to 25% sits in the top ten. Looked up from germline, CDR1 is SGHTA and CDR2 is FQGNSA. Trimming left V 5 bases short and J 1 base short, with 11 bases between. This CDR3 comprises 14 residues.

V usage is TRBV7-2 and J usage is TRBJ1-2, with TRBD1 as a possible D gene (6 bases). The source material was blood. The receptor's source is a woman aged 25-40 years with Graves' hyperthyroidism. Here the CDR3 DNA reads TGTGCCAGCAGCCTAAGGACAGATAACTATGGCTACACCTTC. It is translated as CASSLRTDNYGYTF.